These T cell receptor beta chains were read from a single sample in a study of T cell repertoires in cytomegalovirus infection. From the reads, TCRdb called clonotypes with MiXCR, one entry per CDR3 protein. The repertoire has roughly 150,000 distinct CDR3 sequences, roughly 22% of them found once; the top ten carry roughly 25%. The antigens of these receptors remain unknown. The sequencing here drew on CD8+ T cells from cultured PBMCs, taken from culture after CMV antigen stimulation. All receptors come from a human donor in good health (CMV status not recorded). Some clones in this sample may be carry-over from other donors' samples. Each CDR3 is given with its conserved first and last residue. D genes are given only for firm matches. A clone size is listed for some rows: how often the clone was seen (once, few, many), or a class if it is expanded.

v_gene,abundance,j_gene,d_gene,CDR3aa,CDR3nt
TRBV7-2,-,TRBJ2-3,TRBD1,CASSPPDRGPTDTQYF,TGTGCCAGCAGCCCGCCTGACAGGGGGCCCACAGATACGCAGTATTTT
TRBV7-2,-,TRBJ2-7,-,CASSFQGMEQYF,TGTGCCAGCAGCTTCCAGGGGATGGAGCAGTACTTC
TRBV7-9,few,TRBJ1-1,-,CASTPDLLEAFF,TGTGCCAGCACCCCCGACCTTCTTGAAGCTTTCTTT
TRBV7-6,few,TRBJ1-1,TRBD1,CASSLDTGGEPEAFF,TGTGCCAGCAGCTTAGATACAGGGGGCGAGCCTGAAGCTTTCTTT
TRBV6-2/TRBV6-3,few,TRBJ1-2,-,CASSYPDYGYTF,TGTGCCAGCAGTTACCCCGACTATGGCTACACCTTC
TRBV7-2,-,TRBJ1-2,-,CASSRPQTVNYGYTF,TGTGCCAGCAGCCGACCCCAGACAGTGAACTATGGCTACACCTTC
TRBV7-9,-,TRBJ2-1,TRBD1,CASSKIGTGDEQFF,TGTGCCAGCAGCAAGATCGGGACAGGGGATGAGCAGTTCTTC
TRBV7-2,few,TRBJ2-5,-,CASSLAEGETQYF,TGTGCCAGCAGCTTAGCGGAGGGGGAGACCCAGTACTTC
TRBV6-5,few,TRBJ1-1,TRBD1,CASSYPRQGLIEAFF,TGTGCCAGCAGTTACCCCCGACAGGGGCTTATCGAAGCTTTCTTT
TRBV7-9,few,TRBJ2-7,TRBD2,CASSPGLAAYEQYF,TGTGCCAGCAGCCCGGGACTAGCGGCCTACGAGCAGTACTTC
TRBV7-2,-,TRBJ1-2,-,CASSSGGGSYGYTF,TGTGCCAGCAGCTCCGGGGGCGGTAGCTATGGCTACACCTTC
TRBV11-2,-,TRBJ1-1,-,CASSFTEVLNTEAFF,TGTGCCAGCAGCTTTACAGAGGTTTTGAACACTGAAGCTTTCTTT
TRBV27,few,TRBJ1-1,TRBD1,CASTWTGTNTEAFF,TGTGCCAGCACCTGGACAGGGACGAACACTGAAGCTTTCTTT
TRBV7-9,few,TRBJ1-5,-,CASSYGQSDQPQHF,TGTGCCAGCAGTTACGGACAGAGTGATCAGCCCCAGCATTTT
TRBV7-8,-,TRBJ2-7,-,CASSLLRTTTYEQYF,TGTGCCAGCAGCCTTTTGCGGACAACAACCTACGAGCAGTACTTC
TRBV7-2,-,TRBJ2-3,-,CASSPYRDLRLDTQYF,TGTGCCAGCAGCCCCTACCGGGACCTCCGGTTGGATACGCAGTATTTT
TRBV4-3,once,TRBJ2-7,TRBD1,CASSPGTGVAEQYF,TGCGCCAGCAGCCCTGGGACAGGGGTGGCAGAGCAGTACTTC
TRBV12-3/TRBV12-4,few,TRBJ2-3,-,CASSWLRGSLTDTQYF,TGTGCCAGCAGTTGGCTCCGGGGGTCCCTCACAGATACGCAGTATTTT
TRBV6-2/TRBV6-3,-,TRBJ1-2,-,CASSRIETSSYGYTF,TGTGCCAGCAGTAGAATCGAGACAAGTTCGTATGGCTACACCTTC
TRBV24-1,few,TRBJ1-5,-,CATSGEAGNQPQHF,TGTGCCACCAGTGGTGAGGCGGGCAATCAGCCCCAGCATTTT
TRBV7-2,-,TRBJ2-3,TRBD2,CASSYRIGGAGVSTDTQYF,TGTGCCAGCAGCTATCGGATTGGGGGAGCGGGGGTTAGCACAGATACGCAGTATTTT
TRBV6-6,-,TRBJ1-5,TRBD1,CASSYPRRGQGEGQPQHF,TGTGCCAGCAGTTACCCTCGCCGTGGACAGGGGGAGGGTCAGCCCCAGCATTTT
TRBV7-9,once,TRBJ2-3,TRBD2,CASAGIGGVRDTQYF,TGTGCCAGCGCAGGTATCGGGGGGGTCCGAGATACGCAGTATTTT
TRBV7-2,-,TRBJ2-2,-,CASSLGGLRELFF,TGTGCCAGCAGCTTAGGGGGGCTGAGGGAGCTGTTTTTT
TRBV28,-,TRBJ2-1,-,CASSPSGDLKDEQFF,TGTGCCAGCAGTCCTTCTGGTGACTTAAAGGATGAGCAGTTCTTC
TRBV12-3/TRBV12-4,-,TRBJ2-7,-,CASSFTSEQYF,TGTGCCAGCAGTTTTACTAGCGAGCAGTACTTC
TRBV5-1,-,TRBJ1-1,-,CASNSPRGENTEAFF,TGCGCCAGCAACTCACCCAGGGGAGAAAACACTGAAGCTTTCTTT
TRBV11-2,once,TRBJ2-7,-,CASSPRVKRYEQYF,TGTGCCAGCAGCCCACGGGTAAAGCGCTACGAGCAGTACTTC
TRBV27,-,TRBJ1-5,-,CASSLFRFGQPQHF,TGTGCCAGCAGTTTGTTTAGATTCGGCCAGCCCCAGCATTTT
TRBV7-6,few,TRBJ1-1,-,CASSPLGSDSSMNTEAFF,TGTGCCAGCAGCCCCCTGGGTAGTGACAGTTCCATGAACACTGAAGCTTTCTTT